These 19 T cell receptor beta chains originate from one sample sequenced in a study of radiotherapy plus CTLA-4 blockade in lung cancer. The data were produced by immunoSEQ multiplex PCR, yet TCRdb's version contains in-frame clones alone and is incomplete. The repertoire includes about 95,000 clones, around four fifths of them detected once, and under 4% sits in the top ten. The sample consisted of peripheral blood, taken from a patient treated with radiotherapy plus ipilimumab. All receptors come from a human donor with non-small cell lung cancer who had a partial response to radiotherapy plus ipilimumab.

J is TRBJ2-1 and V is TRBV5-6, with 7 bases aligning to TRBD2. The CDR3 covers 19 residues. Germline-derived CDR1 and CDR2 are SGHDT and YYEEEE. V lost 6 bases to trimming and J lost 3 bases; unmatched junction nucleotides: 21. The CDR3 DNA follows: TGTGCCAGCATAAACAAAAACCACCCAGCGGGACCACTCTACAATGAGCAGTTCTTC. Translating gives CASINKNHPAGPLYNEQFF.

The chain carries TRBV16 and TRBJ2-1, with a possible D match to TRBD2 (8 bases). The V end was cut by 4 bases, the J end by 6 bases, with 16 bases between. The CDR3 has 15 residues. Germline lookup yields CDR1 KGHSY and CDR2 FQNENV. CDR3 sequence reads: CASSRGGAGGNEQFF. In DNA form, the CDR3 reads TGTGCCAGCAGCCGAGGGGGCGCGGGAGGCAATGAGCAGTTCTTC.

The chain joins TRBV6-4 to TRBJ2-5; the D is unclear. Germline V CDR1 and CDR2: MRHNA, SNTAGT. The CDR3 covers 13 residues. The V gene lost 0 bases and the J gene lost 4 bases, with 6 bases spanning the gap. In DNA, the CDR3 is TGTGCCAGCAGTGACTCATCAGGAGAGACCCAGTACTTC. This codes for CASSDSSGETQYF.

The J gene is TRBJ2-2, the V gene TRBV18, with TRBD1 identical over 12 bases. V trimming: 0 bases; J trimming: 10 bases; junction bases outside the gene matches: 3. The CDR3 length is 15 residues. Germline CDR1 KGHSH, CDR2 LQKENI. CDR3: CASSPPGQGAVELFF. The CDR3 DNA sequence: TGTGCCAGCTCACCACCGGGACAGGGGGCGGTGGAGCTGTTTTTT.

The CDR3 loop reads CAWSKGGPSNEQFF. DNA of the CDR3: TGTGCCTGGAGTAAGGGAGGGCCCAGCAATGAGCAGTTCTTC. This chain connects TRBV30 to TRBJ2-1, with 7 nucleotides matching TRBD2. There are 14 residues in the CDR3. CDR1 GTSNPN and CDR2 SVGIG come from the germline V gene (reference sequence). V lost 2 bases and J lost 6; bases outside the gene matches: 7.

The J gene is TRBJ2-7, the V gene TRBV10-1, with 8 bases identical to TRBD2. With 0 bases clipped from V and 5 bases from J, the junction kept 9 bases outside the gene matches. The CDR3 consists of 16 residues. CDR1 and CDR2 (germline): WNHNN, SYGVQD (reference sequence). The CDR3: CASSESREGRGDEQYF. The CDR3 bases are TGCGCCAGCAGTGAGTCACGGGAGGGCCGTGGGGACGAGCAGTACTTC.

The chain carries TRBV2 and TRBJ2-7; the D gene is possibly TRBD1 (6 bases). Trimming took 7 bases from V and 2 from J, leaving 18 bases between them. Germline CDR1 and CDR2: SNHLY and FYNNEI. CDR3 length: 15 residues. CDR3 amino acids: CASISGNRAPYEQYF. In nucleotides, the CDR3 is TGTGCCAGCATCTCTGGGAACAGGGCCCCCTACGAGCAGTACTTC.

The chain uses TRBV9 and TRBJ2-5; TRBD2 matches at 16 bases. Germline CDR1 is SGDLS and CDR2 is YYNGEE. V was pared by 3 bases and J by 5 bases, with 7 bases of the junction left unmatched. This CDR3 is 17 amino acids long. This chain's CDR3 is CASSAAGTSGRAETQYF. In nucleotides, the CDR3 is TGTGCCAGCAGCGCGGCCGGGACTAGCGGGAGGGCGGAGACCCAGTACTTC.

In its sample, this clone was seen once. The gene calls are TRBV6-1 and TRBJ1-1; maybe TRBD1 (6 bases). V lost 8 bases and J 11 bases, leaving 15 bases between the germline ends. This CDR3 spans 11 amino acids. From germline, CDR1 is MNHNS and CDR2 SASEGT. The chain's CDR3 is CASGGGREAFF. The CDR3 DNA reads as TGTGCCAGCGGCGGGGGGCGAGAGGCTTTCTTT.

The V and J genes are TRBV5-4 and TRBJ2-7; 7 nucleotides match TRBD2. From germline, CDR1 is SGHNT and CDR2 YYREEE (reference sequence). This CDR3 contains 17 residues. The V gene end was trimmed by 0 bases and the J gene end by 3 bases; junction bases not matched to a gene: 12. The CDR3 DNA reads TGTGCCAGCAGCTTGGTTGAAGCGACTAGCATAATCTACGAGCAGTACTTC. It is translated as CASSLVEATSIIYEQYF.

J is TRBJ2-3 and V is TRBV2; TRBD2 matches at 12 bases. With 4 bases clipped from V and 6 bases from J, the junction kept 5 bases outside the gene matches. Germline V gene data show CDR1 as SNHLY and CDR2 as FYNNEI. This CDR3 comprises 15 residues. The CDR3 loop is CASSGTSGEGDTQYF. The CDR3 DNA follows: TGTGCCAGCAGTGGGACTAGCGGGGAGGGGGATACGCAGTATTTT.

The rearrangement links TRBV4-1 to TRBJ2-2, with D possibly matching TRBD2 (5 bases). Germline V CDR1 and CDR2: MGHRA, YSYEKL. Trimming took 4 bases from V and 0 from J, leaving 15 bases between them. The CDR3 sequence is 17 residues long. The CDR3 nucleotides read TGCGCCAGCAGCCGCCGGGAAGGAGCGGCGAACACCGGGGAGCTGTTTTTT. It specifies CASSRREGAANTGELFF.

This clone was detected only a few times. The chain carries TRBV29-1 and TRBJ2-1; 8 bases line up with TRBD2. Germline V gives CDR1 SQVTM, CDR2 ANQGSEA. This CDR3 contains 14 residues. After removal of 7 bases from V and 0 bases from J, the junction contained 5 bases not matched to a gene. CDR3 loop: CSAPGGSSYNEQFF. CDR3 nucleotide sequence: TGCAGCGCCCCGGGAGGGAGCTCCTACAATGAGCAGTTCTTC.

The chain combines TRBV6-1 with TRBJ1-4; a possible D gene is TRBD1 (5 bases). Trimming removed 1 base from V and 8 bases from J, with 14 bases in between. CDR1 and CDR2 (germline): MNHNS, SASEGT. The CDR3 sequence is 15 residues long. The DNA of the CDR3 is TGTGCCAGCAGTGAAGGGCCGCGGAGGGGCGAAAAACTGTTTTTT. This codes for CASSEGPRRGEKLFF.

The rearrangement links TRBV28 to TRBJ2-2; 7 bases are shared with TRBD2. With V trimmed by 7 bases and J by 3 bases, 8 bases remained unmatched. The CDR3 loop spans 15 amino acids. CDR1 MDHEN and CDR2 SYDVKM come from the germline V gene. In DNA, the CDR3 is TGTGCCAGCACGGGGGGAGGGTTTGACACCGGGGAGCTGTTTTTT. This encodes CASTGGGFDTGELFF.

The chain recombines TRBV19 with TRBJ1-1; tentatively, D is TRBD1 (6 bases). Germline CDR1 reads LNHDA; CDR2 reads SQIVND (reference sequence). CDR3 length equals 15 residues. V lost 6 bases, J lost 1 base, and 15 bases lay in between. The CDR3 loop reads CASSHPGQTNTEAFF. In nucleotides, the CDR3 is TGTGCCAGTAGCCATCCAGGACAGACGAACACTGAAGCTTTCTTT.

V and J are TRBV5-1 and TRBJ1-2, with a possible D match to TRBD1 (6 bases). With 6 bases removed from V and 4 bases from J, the gap between germline ends came to 10 bases. The CDR3 runs 12 residues. The germline V gene has CDR1 SGHRS and CDR2 YFSETQ. The chain's CDR3 is CASTLDSYGYTF. The CDR3 region has the DNA TGCGCCAGCACACTGGACAGCTATGGCTACACCTTC.

The V call is TRBV10-3, the J call TRBJ1-5; D ambiguous. The ends were cut back, 0 bases at V and 0 bases at J, with 9 bases in the middle. From germline, CDR1 is ENHRY and CDR2 SYGVKD. The CDR3 runs 16 residues. The CDR3 DNA reads as TGTGCCATCAGTGAGTCGACTCGGGGTAGCAATCAGCCCCAGCATTTT. Residues: CAISESTRGSNQPQHF.

The chain links TRBV7-3 to TRBJ1-1, with TRBD1 matching over 7 bases. V lost 2 bases to trimming and J lost 0 bases; unmatched junction nucleotides: 6. Germline V gives CDR1 SGHTA, CDR2 FQGTGA. The CDR3 is 16 amino acids. The CDR3 here is CASSLRGQLMNTEAFF. The CDR3 DNA follows: TGTGCCAGCAGCTTACGGGGACAGCTAATGAACACTGAAGCTTTCTTT.